These 20 T cell receptor beta chains came from one sample sequenced in a study of graft-versus-host responses after intestinal transplantation. These TCRs are of unknown antigen specificity. Assay used: immunoSEQ multiplex PCR; TCRdb lists only in-frame clones, some missing. This sample has 90,000 to 120,000 clones, with 87% found just once. Sequenced here: unstimulated CD4+ T cells sorted from spleen or lymph node cells, sampled before transplant. These receptor sequences come from a human donor who was the organ donor for an intestinal transplant.

In its sample, this clone was seen once. The chain employs TRBV11-3 and TRBJ2-7; TRBD2 matches 12 bases. The junction had 10 bases not matched to a gene; V was cut back by 7 bases and J by 6 bases. Germline V gives CDR1 SGHNT, CDR2 YENEEA. CDR3 length equals 15 residues. The CDR3 here is CASNLTTSGSLEQYF. DNA of the CDR3: TGTGCCAGCAACTTGACGACTAGCGGGAGCCTCGAGCAGTACTTC.

The chain employs TRBV6-4 and TRBJ1-2; the D gene is possibly TRBD1 (6 bases). This CDR3 has 18 amino acids. Trimming cost V 6 bases and J 6 bases, with 29 bases left between them. Germline CDR1 reads MRHNA; CDR2 reads SNTAGT. CDR3 sequence reads: CASRVHLRGAVSHDGYTF. The CDR3 DNA is TGTGCCAGCAGGGTTCACCTCAGGGGAGCGGTCAGTCATGATGGCTACACCTTC.

The chain recombines TRBV6-1 with TRBJ2-1, with unresolved D. The V end was cut by 3 bases, the J end by 0 bases, with 6 bases between. The CDR3 extends over 14 amino acids. Germline CDR1 and CDR2: MNHNS and SASEGT. CDR3 sequence reads: CASSDRSSYNEQFF. In nucleotides, the CDR3 is TGTGCCAGCAGTGACAGAAGCTCCTACAATGAGCAGTTCTTC.

This chain joins TRBV19 and TRBJ2-1; a weak D match, TRBD2 (5 bases). CDR1 is LNHDA, CDR2 SQIVND, per germline (reference sequence). V lost 10 bases to trimming and J lost 9 bases, with 16 bases between them. The CDR3 consists of 12 residues. CDR3 protein: CATRPPEGEQFF. The CDR3 nucleotides are TGTGCCACCCGACCTCCCGAGGGTGAGCAGTTCTTC.

Of note for this clone: The same CDR3 is also encoded by other DNA sequences in this sample. The rearrangement links TRBV27 to TRBJ2-7; 8 positions match TRBD1. The CDR3 loop spans 14 amino acids. Germline values: CDR1 MNHEY, CDR2 SMNVEV (reference sequence). The trim removed 6 bases at V and 3 bases at J, leaving 7 bases unmatched. CDR3 protein: CASSPRDRNYEQYF. The CDR3 DNA follows: TGTGCCAGCAGCCCGCGGGACAGGAACTACGAGCAGTACTTC.

The chain employs TRBV7-3 and TRBJ2-3; possible D gene TRBD2, 5 bases. V was shortened by 7 bases and J by 0 bases, with 11 bases between the two germline ends. This CDR3 is 14 amino acids long. Germline CDR1 SGHTA, CDR2 FQGTGA. The CDR3 DNA follows: TGTGCCAGCAAGCTATCGGGGAGCACAGATACGCAGTATTTT. Its translation is CASKLSGSTDTQYF.

The rearrangement links TRBV6-5 to TRBJ1-5, with 8 nucleotides matching TRBD1. CDR3 length equals 14 residues. The trim removed 6 bases at V and 2 bases at J, leaving 3 bases unmatched. From germline, CDR1 is MNHEY and CDR2 SVGAGI. Here the CDR3 DNA reads TGTGCCAGCAGCATGACAGGGGGCAATCAGCCCCAGCATTTT. This gives the protein CASSMTGGNQPQHF.

This clone occurred a few times. The genes are TRBV7-9 and TRBJ2-1; D unresolved. This CDR3 spans 11 amino acids. V lost 5 bases and J 6 bases, leaving 5 bases between the germline ends. Per germline, CDR1 SEHNR and CDR2 FQNEAQ (reference sequence). The CDR3, as DNA: TGTGCCAGCAGCGCTGCCAATGAGCAGTTCTTC. This translates into CASSAANEQFF.

V gene TRBV6-6 combines with J gene TRBJ1-1; D remains unclear. V lost 0 bases to trimming and J lost 6 bases, with 11 bases between them. The CDR3 length is 14 residues. Germline CDR1 reads MNHNY; CDR2 reads SVGAGI (reference sequence). The CDR3, as DNA: TGTGCCAGCAGTTACTCAGCAGGAAGATCTGAAGCTTTCTTT. Translated, it gives CASSYSAGRSEAFF.

The chain combines TRBV2 with TRBJ2-7; TRBD2 is a possible D gene (6 bases). The V and J ends lost 3 bases and 1 base respectively, with 13 bases between them. CDR1 is SNHLY and CDR2 is FYNNEI in the germline V gene. The CDR3 has 15 amino acids. The CDR3 DNA follows: TGTGCCAGCAGTGATGGGGACTTCCTATCCTACGAGCAGTACTTC. This encodes CASSDGDFLSYEQYF.

The chain couples TRBV11-3 to TRBJ2-7; 11 positions match TRBD1. CDR1 and CDR2 from the germline V gene are SGHNT and YENEEA. The length of the CDR3 is 15 residues. V shed 4 bases, J shed 3 bases, and the junction held 5 bases outside the gene matches. The CDR3, as DNA: TGTGCCAGCAGCTCCTGGGACAGGGGGGACTACGAGCAGTACTTC. Its protein product is CASSSWDRGDYEQYF. The variable domain in full, with the rest retrieved from reference TRBV11-3 and TRBJ2-7, is EAGVVQSPRYKIIEKKQPVAFWCNPISGHNTLYWYLQNLGQGPELLIRYENEEAVDDSQLPKDRFSAERLKGVDSTLKIQPAELGDSAVYLCASSSWDRGDYEQYFGPGTRLTVT.

The chain links TRBV7-2 to TRBJ2-1, with D possibly matching TRBD2 (6 bases). This CDR3 contains 15 residues. Per germline, CDR1 SGHTA and CDR2 FQGNSA. Trimming removed 2 bases from V and 4 bases from J, with 12 bases in between. The CDR3 region has the DNA TGTGCCAGCAGCTTAAAGGGGACTTTATACAATGAGCAGTTCTTC. It yields the protein CASSLKGTLYNEQFF. Using reference TRBV7-2 and TRBJ2-1 for the parts outside the CDR3, the full variable domain is GAGVSQSPSNKVTEKGKDVELRCDPISGHTALYWYRQSLGQGLEFLIYFQGNSAPDKSGLPSDRFSAERTGGSVSTLTIQRTQQEDSAVYLCASSLKGTLYNEQFFGPGTRLTVL.

The chain couples TRBV18 to TRBJ1-5, with D uncertain. V shed 1 base and J shed 7 bases, with 8 bases lying between them. The length of the CDR3 is 13 residues. Germline V CDR1 and CDR2: KGHSH, LQKENI. The CDR3 bases are TGTGCCAGCTCACCACTTTCTGGCCAGCCCCAGCATTTT. Translated, it gives CASSPLSGQPQHF.

The gene calls are TRBV5-1 and TRBJ1-6, with no clear D. The CDR3 totals 15 residues. Trimming took off 4 bases at V and 7 bases at J, with 15 bases between the two ends. The germline CDR1 and CDR2 sequences are SGHRS and YFSETQ. CDR3 nucleotides: TGCGCCAGCAGCGGCGGACCGAGATCAAATTCACCCCTCCACTTT. It yields the protein CASSGGPRSNSPLHF.

The chain recombines TRBV9 with TRBJ2-7; possible D gene TRBD2, 6 bases. Germline V gene data show CDR1 as SGDLS and CDR2 as YYNGEE. The CDR3 totals 13 residues. V gave up 0 bases and J gave up 2 bases, with 6 bases separating them. The CDR3 nucleotides are TGTGCCAGCAGCGTAGCGGGAGCCTACGAGCAGTACTTC. Its protein is CASSVAGAYEQYF.

V is TRBV6-1 and J is TRBJ1-5; no reliable D call. Trimming pared 2 bases from V and 5 bases from J, leaving 13 bases between. Germline assignment: CDR1 MNHNS and CDR2 SASEGT. This CDR3 spans 15 amino acids. CDR3: CASSERWVGDQPQHF. CDR3 nucleotide sequence: TGTGCCAGCAGTGAAAGGTGGGTGGGAGATCAGCCCCAGCATTTT.

The chain links TRBV10-3 to TRBJ2-3, with TRBD2 matching 7 bases. The V segment lost 5 bases and the J segment 6 bases; nucleotides outside the gene matches: 11. This CDR3 has 15 amino acids. CDR1 ENHRY and CDR2 SYGVKD come from the germline V gene. The CDR3 is CAISSLGRGSDTQYF. The CDR3 coding sequence is TGTGCCATCAGTTCCTTGGGGAGGGGTAGTGATACGCAGTATTTT.

The genes are TRBV5-4 and TRBJ1-5, with D perhaps matching TRBD1 (5 bases). CDR1 SGHNT and CDR2 YYREEE come from the germline V gene (reference sequence). The V gene lost 1 base and the J gene lost 7 bases, with 6 bases spanning the gap. The CDR3 has 12 residues. The chain's CDR3 is CASSLWGQPQHF. Written as DNA, the CDR3 is TGTGCCAGCAGCTTGTGGGGGCAGCCCCAGCATTTT. Using reference TRBV5-4 and TRBJ1-5 for the parts outside the CDR3, the full variable domain is ETGVTQSPTHLIKTRGQQVTLRCSSQSGHNTVSWYQQALGQGPQFIFQYYREEENGRGNFPPRFSGLQFPNYSSELNVNALELDDSALYLCASSLWGQPQHFGDGTRLSIL.

The V and J genes are TRBV29-1 and TRBJ2-5; D gene unclear. V was trimmed by 4 bases and J by 0 bases, leaving 9 bases between them. In germline, CDR1 is SQVTM, CDR2 ANQGSEA. This CDR3 spans 13 amino acids. CDR3 amino acids: CSVVIGYQETQYF. In DNA, the CDR3 is TGCAGCGTTGTAATAGGGTACCAAGAGACCCAGTACTTC.

This clone appeared a single time. The chain combines TRBV19 with TRBJ1-6; maybe TRBD1 (6 bases). The CDR3 totals 13 residues. Germline CDR1 reads LNHDA; CDR2 reads SQIVND (reference sequence). V was clipped by 3 bases and J by 7 bases, with 7 bases between them. The CDR3 spells CASSIGQNSPLHF. The CDR3 DNA is TGTGCCAGTAGTATCGGACAGAATTCACCCCTCCACTTT.